This TCR beta chain was captured by sequencing in a study of cytomegalovirus exposure and HLA in healthy donors. At the level of the study: Later, an analysis reported that the 120 or so validation repertoires had used the same platform as the 500 to 750 first-cohort repertoires. Broader study findings: Many donors carried some public TCRs, although rarity characterized most TCR sequences. 164 TCR beta chains were listed as cytomegalovirus-associated. The authors confirmed in vitro that a few CMV-associated chains were specific for CMV antigens.

TCRdb's copy holds only in-frame clones and misses some; the assay was immunoSEQ multiplex PCR. The table includes about 330,000 clones, approximately 90% detected once. For this clone: What it binds is unknown.

V was pared by 9 bases and J by 0 bases, with 11 bases between. This CDR3 region has 13 residues. The V gene's germline CDR1 is SNHLY and CDR2 FYNNEI. The V gene is TRBV2, the J gene TRBJ1-2; TRBD1 is a possible D gene (5 bases). The sequenced material came from PBMCs. This TCR came from a young woman in good health and CMV-seronegative. The CDR3 protein is CASSSGANYGYTF. For the CDR3, the DNA is TGTGCCAGTTCCTCGGGGGCTAACTATGGCTACACCTTC.